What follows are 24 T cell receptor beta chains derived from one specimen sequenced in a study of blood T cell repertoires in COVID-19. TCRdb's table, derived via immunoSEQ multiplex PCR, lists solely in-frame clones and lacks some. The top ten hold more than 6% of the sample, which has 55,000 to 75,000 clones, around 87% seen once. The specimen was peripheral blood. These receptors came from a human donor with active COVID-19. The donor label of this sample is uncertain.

The CDR3 DNA reads TGTGCCACCAGCAGCACGGGGGGCCAAGAGACCCAGTACTTC. Translated: CATSSTGGQETQYF. This rearrangement joins TRBV15 to TRBJ2-5; 7 bases fit TRBD2. Per germline, CDR1 LNHNV and CDR2 YYDKDF (reference sequence). With V trimmed by 3 bases and J by 1 base, 2 bases remained unmatched. This CDR3 contains 14 residues. The variable domain in full, completed from reference TRBV15 and TRBJ2-5, reads DAMVIQNPRYQVTQFGKPVTLSCSQTLNHNVMYWYQQKSSQAPKLLFHYYDKDFNNEADTPDNFQSRRPNTSFCFLDIRSPGLGDTAMYLCATSSTGGQETQYFGPGTRLLVL.

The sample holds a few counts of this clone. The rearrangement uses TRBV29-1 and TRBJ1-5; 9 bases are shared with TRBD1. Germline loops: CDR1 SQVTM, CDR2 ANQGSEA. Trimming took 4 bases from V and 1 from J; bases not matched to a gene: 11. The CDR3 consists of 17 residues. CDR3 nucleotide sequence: TGCAGCGTTGTCTGGACAGGGGACCCTTTGAGCAATCAGCCCCAGCATTTT. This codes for CSVVWTGDPLSNQPQHF.

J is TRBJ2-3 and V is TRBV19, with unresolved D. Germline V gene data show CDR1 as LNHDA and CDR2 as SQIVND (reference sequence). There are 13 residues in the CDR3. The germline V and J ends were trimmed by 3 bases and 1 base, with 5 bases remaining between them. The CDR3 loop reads CASSIYGTDTQYF. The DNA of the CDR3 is TGTGCCAGTAGTATTTATGGCACAGATACGCAGTATTTT.

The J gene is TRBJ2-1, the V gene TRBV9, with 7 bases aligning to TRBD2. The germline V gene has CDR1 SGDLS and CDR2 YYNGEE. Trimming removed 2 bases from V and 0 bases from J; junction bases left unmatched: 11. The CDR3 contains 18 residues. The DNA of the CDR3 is TGTGCCAGCAGCGTTTCCTCTAAGCGGGGTAGCTCCTACAATGAGCAGTTCTTC. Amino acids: CASSVSSKRGSSYNEQFF.

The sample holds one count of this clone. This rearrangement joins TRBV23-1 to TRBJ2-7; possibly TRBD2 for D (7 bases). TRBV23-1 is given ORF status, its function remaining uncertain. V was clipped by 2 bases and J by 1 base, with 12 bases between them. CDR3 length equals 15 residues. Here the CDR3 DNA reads TGCGCCAGCAGTCAACGGGGGGCGCCTTCCTACGAGCAGTACTTC. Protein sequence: CASSQRGAPSYEQYF.

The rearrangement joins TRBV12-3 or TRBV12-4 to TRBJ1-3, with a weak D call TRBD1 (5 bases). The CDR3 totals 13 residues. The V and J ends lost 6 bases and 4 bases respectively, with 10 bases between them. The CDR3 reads CASSGAGGNTIYF. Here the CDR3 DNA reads TGTGCCAGCAGCGGGGCGGGGGGAAACACCATATATTTT.

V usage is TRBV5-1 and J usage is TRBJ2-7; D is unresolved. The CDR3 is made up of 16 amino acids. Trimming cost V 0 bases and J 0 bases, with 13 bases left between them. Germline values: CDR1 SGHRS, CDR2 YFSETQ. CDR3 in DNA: TGCGCCAGCAGCTTGGGCGTAGCAGTGACCTCCTACGAGCAGTACTTC. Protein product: CASSLGVAVTSYEQYF.

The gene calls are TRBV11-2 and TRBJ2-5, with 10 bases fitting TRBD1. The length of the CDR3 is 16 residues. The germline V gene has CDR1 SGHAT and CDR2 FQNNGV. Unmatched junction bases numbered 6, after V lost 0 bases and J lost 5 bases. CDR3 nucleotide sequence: TGTGCCAGCAGCTTAGATCGGGACAGGGGAGGCGAGACCCAGTACTTC. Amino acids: CASSLDRDRGGETQYF.

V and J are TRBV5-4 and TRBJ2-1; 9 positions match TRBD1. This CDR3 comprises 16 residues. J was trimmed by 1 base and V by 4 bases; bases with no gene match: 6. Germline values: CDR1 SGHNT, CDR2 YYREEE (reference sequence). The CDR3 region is CASSRADRGSYNEQFF. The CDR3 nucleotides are TGTGCCAGCAGCCGTGCGGACAGGGGATCCTACAATGAGCAGTTCTTC.

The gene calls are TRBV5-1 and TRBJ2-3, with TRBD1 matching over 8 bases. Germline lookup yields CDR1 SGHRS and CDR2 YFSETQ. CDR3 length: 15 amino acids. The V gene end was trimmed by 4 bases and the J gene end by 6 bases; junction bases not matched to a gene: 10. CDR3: CASSPGQGGGDTQYF. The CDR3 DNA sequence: TGCGCCAGCAGCCCTGGACAGGGCGGTGGGGATACGCAGTATTTT. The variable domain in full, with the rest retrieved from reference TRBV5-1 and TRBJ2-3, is KAGVTQTPRYLIKTRGQQVTLSCSPISGHRSVSWYQQTPGQGLQFLFEYFSETQRNKGNFPGRFSGRQFSNSRSEMNVSTLELGDSALYLCASSPGQGGGDTQYFGPGTRLTVL.

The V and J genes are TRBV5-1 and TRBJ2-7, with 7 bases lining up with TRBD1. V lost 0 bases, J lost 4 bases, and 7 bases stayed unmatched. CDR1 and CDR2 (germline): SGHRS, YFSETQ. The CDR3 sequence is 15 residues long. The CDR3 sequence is CASSLVGQERYEQYF. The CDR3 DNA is TGCGCCAGCAGCTTGGTAGGACAGGAGCGATACGAGCAGTACTTC.

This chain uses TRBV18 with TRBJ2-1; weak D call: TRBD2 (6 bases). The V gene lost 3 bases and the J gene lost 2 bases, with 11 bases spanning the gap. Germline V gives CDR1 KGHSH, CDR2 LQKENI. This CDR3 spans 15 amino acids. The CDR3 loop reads CASSPQTGAYNEQFF. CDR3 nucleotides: TGTGCCAGCTCACCCCAGACGGGGGCCTACAATGAGCAGTTCTTC.

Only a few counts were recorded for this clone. The CDR3 protein is CASSPGQGFRLVTYEQYF. CDR3 in DNA: TGTGCCAGTAGTCCAGGACAGGGGTTTCGACTTGTTACCTACGAGCAGTACTTC. This rearrangement joins TRBV19 to TRBJ2-7; 9 nucleotides match TRBD1. V shed 5 bases and J 2 bases; nucleotides not matched to a gene: 16. This CDR3 is built from 18 residues. CDR1 and CDR2 (germline): LNHDA, SQIVND (reference sequence).

CDR3 DNA: TGCGCCAGCAGCCAAGGCCCCCTAGCGGGGGGGTTTGCAGATACGCAGTATTTT. It is translated as CASSQGPLAGGFADTQYF. This chain uses TRBV4-1 with TRBJ2-3, with TRBD2 identical over 12 bases. This CDR3 has 18 amino acids. V shed 1 base and J 4 bases; nucleotides not matched to a gene: 9. Germline lookup yields CDR1 MGHRA and CDR2 YSYEKL.

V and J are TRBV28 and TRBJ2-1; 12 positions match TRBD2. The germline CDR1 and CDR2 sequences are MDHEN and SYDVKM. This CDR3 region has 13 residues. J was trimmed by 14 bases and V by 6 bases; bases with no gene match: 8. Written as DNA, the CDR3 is TGTGCCAGCAGGAAGACTAGCGGGAGTGATAAGTTCTTC. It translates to CASRKTSGSDKFF.

The chain's CDR3 is CASSLGQSYEQYF. CDR3 bases: TGTGCCAGCAGCCTCGGACAGTCCTACGAGCAGTACTTC. This sequence joins TRBV5-8 and TRBJ2-7, with D perhaps TRBD1 (6 bases). V gave up 4 bases and J gave up 1 base, with 9 bases separating them. CDR1 is SGHTS and CDR2 is YDEGEE in the germline V gene. The CDR3 contains 13 residues.

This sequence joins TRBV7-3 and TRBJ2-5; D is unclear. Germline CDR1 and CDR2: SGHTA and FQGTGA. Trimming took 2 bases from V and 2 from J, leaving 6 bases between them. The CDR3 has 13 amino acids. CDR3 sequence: CASSLSQQETQYF. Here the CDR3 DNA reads TGTGCCAGCAGCTTATCCCAGCAAGAGACCCAGTACTTC. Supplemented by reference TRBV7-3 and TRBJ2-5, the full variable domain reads GAGVSQTPSNKVTEKGKYVELRCDPISGHTALYWYRQSLGQGPEFLIYFQGTGAADDSGLPNDRFFAVRPEGSVSTLKIQRTERGDSAVYLCASSLSQQETQYFGPGTRLLVL.

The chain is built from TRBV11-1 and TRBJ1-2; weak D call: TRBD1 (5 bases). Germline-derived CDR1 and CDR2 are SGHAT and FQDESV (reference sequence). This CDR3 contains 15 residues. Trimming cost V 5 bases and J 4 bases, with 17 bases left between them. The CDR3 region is CASSPQINQGYGYTF. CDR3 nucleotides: TGTGCCAGCAGCCCCCAAATCAACCAGGGCTATGGCTACACCTTC.

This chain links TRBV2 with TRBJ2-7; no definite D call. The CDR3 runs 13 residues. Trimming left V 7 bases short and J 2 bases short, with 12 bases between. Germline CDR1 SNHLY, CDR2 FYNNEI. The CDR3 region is CASTRIVAYEQYF. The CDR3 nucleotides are TGTGCCAGCACGCGAATTGTAGCCTACGAGCAGTACTTC.

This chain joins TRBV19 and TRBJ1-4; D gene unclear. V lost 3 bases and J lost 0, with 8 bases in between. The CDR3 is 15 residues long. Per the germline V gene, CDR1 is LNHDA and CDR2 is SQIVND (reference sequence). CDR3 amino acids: CASSIHGATNEKLFF. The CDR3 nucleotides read TGTGCCAGTAGTATCCACGGGGCAACTAATGAAAAACTGTTTTTT.

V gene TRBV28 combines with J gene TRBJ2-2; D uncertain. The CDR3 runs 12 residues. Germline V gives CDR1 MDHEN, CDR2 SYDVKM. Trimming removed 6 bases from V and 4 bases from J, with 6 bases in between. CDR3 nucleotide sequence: TGTGCCAGCAGCTCTCCCACCGGGGAGCTGTTTTTT. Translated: CASSSPTGELFF.

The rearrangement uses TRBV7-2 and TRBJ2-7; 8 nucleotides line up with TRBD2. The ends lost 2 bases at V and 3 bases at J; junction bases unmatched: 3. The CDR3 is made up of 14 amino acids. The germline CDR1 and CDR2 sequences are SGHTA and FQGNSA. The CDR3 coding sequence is TGTGCCAGCAGCTTACGGGAGGGAAACTACGAGCAGTACTTC. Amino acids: CASSLREGNYEQYF.

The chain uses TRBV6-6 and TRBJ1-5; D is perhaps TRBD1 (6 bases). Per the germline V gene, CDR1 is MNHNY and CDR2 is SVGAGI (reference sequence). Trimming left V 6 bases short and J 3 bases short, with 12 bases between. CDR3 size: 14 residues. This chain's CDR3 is CASRSAGANQPQHF. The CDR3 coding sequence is TGTGCCAGCAGATCGGCGGGGGCCAATCAGCCCCAGCATTTT.

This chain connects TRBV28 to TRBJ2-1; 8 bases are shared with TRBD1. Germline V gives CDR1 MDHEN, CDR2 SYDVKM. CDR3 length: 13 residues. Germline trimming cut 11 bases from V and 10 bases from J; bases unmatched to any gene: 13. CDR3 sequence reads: CAGGGQGGWEQFF. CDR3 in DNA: TGTGCCGGAGGTGGACAGGGCGGGTGGGAGCAGTTCTTC.